The rows below give T cell receptor beta chains drawn from one sample of a study of lymphopenia after photon versus proton radiotherapy. The data were produced by immunoSEQ multiplex PCR, yet TCRdb's version contains in-frame clones alone and is incomplete. The sample lists under 80,000 clones; 75% to 90% were seen once. This specimen was peripheral blood, taken from a patient treated with photon-based radiotherapy. The receptor source for this set is a man aged 35-49 years with gastric cancer. CDR3s include the opening cysteine and the closing phenylalanine or tryptophan. D genes are given only for firm matches. Not all rows give a size; the values are once, few, many and, for expanded clones, a class.

V	size	J	D	DNA	CDR3
TRBV27	-	TRBJ2-6	-	TGTGCCAGCAGTTTTTGGGTTTCTGGGGCCAACGTCCTGACTTTC	CASSFWVSGANVLTF
TRBV5-1	-	TRBJ1-4	TRBD1	TGCGCCAGCAGCTTGGCAGGGACAGCCTCTAATGAAAAACTGTTTTTT	CASSLAGTASNEKLFF
TRBV7-6	-	TRBJ2-7	-	TGTGCCAGCAGCTTAGCCCCTACTAGGGGCCGATCCTACGAGCAGTACTTC	CASSLAPTRGRSYEQYF
TRBV5-5	-	TRBJ2-2	-	TGTGCCAGCAGCTTGGATGTAATCAACACCGGGGAGCTGTTTTTT	CASSLDVINTGELFF
TRBV6-5	once	TRBJ2-7	TRBD1	TGTGCCAGCCCTTGCCCCCGGGACAGGGGGTACGAGCAGTACTTC	CASPCPRDRGYEQYF
TRBV6-1	-	TRBJ2-3	-	TGTGCCAGCCCAACGACAGATACGCAGTATTTT	CASPTTDTQYF
TRBV11-2	-	TRBJ2-2	TRBD1	TGTGCCAGCAGCACCCGGACAGGGGGACTCACCGGGGAGCTGTTTTTT	CASSTRTGGLTGELFF
TRBV9	-	TRBJ2-2	-	TGTGCCAGCAGCGTAGTGCAGGGTGGCACCGGGGAGCTGTTTTTT	CASSVVQGGTGELFF
TRBV5-1	few	TRBJ1-4	-	TGCGCCAGCAGACCCGGGCCTGCAACTAATGAAAAACTGTTTTTT	CASRPGPATNEKLFF
TRBV4-2	-	TRBJ1-1	-	TGTGCCAGCAGCCAAGAATGGGTGAACACTGAAGCTTTCTTT	CASSQEWVNTEAFF
TRBV7-9	-	TRBJ2-7	-	TGTGCCAGCAGCGCAGATAGCTCCTACGAGCAGTACTTC	CASSADSSYEQYF
TRBV21-1	-	TRBJ1-4	-	TGTGCCAGCAGCAATCGACAGGGGGAAAAGGGGTACGGGGAAAAACTGTTTTTT	CASSNRQGEKGYGEKLFF
TRBV5-1	-	TRBJ2-7	-	TGCGCCAGCAGCCCCCCCCAGGGGATCTACGAGCAGTACTTC	CASSPPQGIYEQYF
TRBV7-2	-	TRBJ2-2	-	TGTGCCAGCAGCTTATCGGGTCTCGGGACCGGGGAGCTGTTTTTT	CASSLSGLGTGELFF
TRBV6-6	-	TRBJ1-1	-	TGTGCCAGCAGTTATGGGGGATCGGACACTGAAGCTTTCTTT	CASSYGGSDTEAFF
TRBV6-5	few	TRBJ1-5	TRBD1	TGTGCCAGCAGAGGACAGGCGTATCAGCCCCAGCATTTT	CASRGQAYQPQHF
TRBV7-9	once	TRBJ1-1	-	TGTGCCAGCAGCTTAGGGGGAAACAGGGACACTGAAGCTTTCTTT	CASSLGGNRDTEAFF
TRBV30	once	TRBJ1-1	-	TGTGCCTGGATCCCCAGGGCAAACACTGAAGCTTTCTTT	CAWIPRANTEAFF
TRBV19	-	TRBJ2-7	TRBD1	TGTGCCAGTAGTACTACAGGGGGCAGCGGGTACGAGCAGTACTTC	CASSTTGGSGYEQYF
TRBV30	-	TRBJ1-1	-	TGTGCCTGGAGAAAGGGACTGAACACTGAAGCTTTCTTT	CAWRKGLNTEAFF
TRBV11-2	-	TRBJ2-3	-	TGTGCCAGCAGCTTAGATCGCACAGATACGCAGTATTTT	CASSLDRTDTQYF
TRBV25-1	-	TRBJ2-3	-	TGTGCCAGCAGCTTTTATGGATATCTTGCAGATACGCAGTATTTT	CASSFYGYLADTQYF
TRBV5-5	-	TRBJ1-1	-	TGTGCCAGCAGCTCCCGGTGGACCGAGGCTGGCACTGAAGCTTTCTTT	CASSSRWTEAGTEAFF
TRBV9	-	TRBJ1-2	-	TGTGCCAGCAGCGTACAGTCCGGTAGTCCGCTGGGTCCATCGAACTATGGCTACACCTTC	CASSVQSGSPLGPSNYGYTF
TRBV6-5	-	TRBJ1-1	-	TGTGCCAGCAGTTCTGACACCTACACTGAAGCTTTCTTT	CASSSDTYTEAFF
TRBV5-1	-	TRBJ1-3	-	TGCGCCAGCAGCTTGGGCAGTAACTCTGGAAACACCATATATTTT	CASSLGSNSGNTIYF
TRBV19	-	TRBJ2-5	TRBD1	TGTGCCAGTACCCCCCGGACAGGGGGCGCCCCGGAGACCCAGTACTTC	CASTPRTGGAPETQYF
TRBV5-4	-	TRBJ1-2	-	TGTGCCAGCAGCTTGCCTCAGGACTATGGCTACACCTTC	CASSLPQDYGYTF
TRBV15	once	TRBJ2-2	TRBD1	TGTGCCACCAAGCCGACAGGGGCCTCAGCCGGGGAGCTGTTTTTT	CATKPTGASAGELFF
TRBV5-4	-	TRBJ1-6	TRBD1	TGTGCCAGCAGCGGACAGGGGTGGGTCTATAATTCACCCCTCCACTTT	CASSGQGWVYNSPLHF
TRBV7-2	-	TRBJ1-4	TRBD1	TGTGCCAGCAGCCGACAGGGTGCTGATGAAAAACTGTTTTTT	CASSRQGADEKLFF
TRBV18	-	TRBJ1-1	-	TGTGCCAGCCGCGTGGGGGTTCATGATGAAGCTTTCTTT	CASRVGVHDEAFF
TRBV4-1	-	TRBJ2-1	-	TGCGCCAGCAGCCAAACGTCAGGCAATGAGCAGTTCTTC	CASSQTSGNEQFF
TRBV11-2	medium-sized	TRBJ2-7	-	TGTGCCAGCAGCTTAAGGGACAACTACGAGCAGTACTTC	CASSLRDNYEQYF
TRBV19	-	TRBJ1-5	-	TGTGCCAGTAGTATCGGGACCTACACCCAGCCCCAGCATTTT	CASSIGTYTQPQHF
TRBV6-1	few	TRBJ2-2	-	TGTGCCAGCAGTAGGCAGGGAGACACCGGGGAGCTGTTTTTT	CASSRQGDTGELFF
TRBV7-2	-	TRBJ2-5	-	TGTGCCAGCAGCATCGGGGGAGAGACCCAGTACTTC	CASSIGGETQYF